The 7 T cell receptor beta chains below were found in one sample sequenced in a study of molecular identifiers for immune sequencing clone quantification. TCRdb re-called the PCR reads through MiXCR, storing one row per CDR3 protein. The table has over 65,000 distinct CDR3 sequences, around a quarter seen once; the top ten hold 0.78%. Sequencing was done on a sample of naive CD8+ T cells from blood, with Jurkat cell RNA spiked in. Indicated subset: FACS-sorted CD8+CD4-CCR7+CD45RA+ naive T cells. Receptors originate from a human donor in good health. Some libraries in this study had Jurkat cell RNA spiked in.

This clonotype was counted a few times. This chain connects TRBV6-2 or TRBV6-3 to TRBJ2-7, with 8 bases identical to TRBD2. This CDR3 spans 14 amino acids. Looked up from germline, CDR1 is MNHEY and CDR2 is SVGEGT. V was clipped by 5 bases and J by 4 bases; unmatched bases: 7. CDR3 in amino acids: CASSLSGGRYEQYF. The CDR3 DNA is TGTGCCAGCAGTCTAAGCGGGGGCCGGTACGAGCAGTACTTC.

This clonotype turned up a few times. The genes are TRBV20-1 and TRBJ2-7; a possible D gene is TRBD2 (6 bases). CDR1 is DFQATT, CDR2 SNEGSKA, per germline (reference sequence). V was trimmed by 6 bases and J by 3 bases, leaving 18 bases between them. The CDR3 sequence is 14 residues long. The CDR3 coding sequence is TGCAGTGCAGACTTGGGACTTTCGAACTACGAGCAGTACTTC. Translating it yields CSADLGLSNYEQYF.

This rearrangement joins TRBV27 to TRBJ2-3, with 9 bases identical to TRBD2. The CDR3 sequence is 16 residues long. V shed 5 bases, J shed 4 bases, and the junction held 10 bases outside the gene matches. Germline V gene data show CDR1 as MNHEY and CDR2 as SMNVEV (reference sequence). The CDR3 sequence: CASSHTRVAGADTQYF. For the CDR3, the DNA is TGTGCCAGCAGTCACACCCGGGTAGCGGGAGCAGATACGCAGTATTTT.

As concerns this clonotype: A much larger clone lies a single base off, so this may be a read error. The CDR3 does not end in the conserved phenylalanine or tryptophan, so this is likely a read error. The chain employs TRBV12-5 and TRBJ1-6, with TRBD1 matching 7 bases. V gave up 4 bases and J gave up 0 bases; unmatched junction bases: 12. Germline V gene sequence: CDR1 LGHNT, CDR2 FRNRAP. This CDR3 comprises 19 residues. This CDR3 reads CASGSLPTGPSSYNSPLHS. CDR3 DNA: TGTGCTAGTGGTTCCCTCCCGACAGGGCCGAGCTCCTATAATTCACCCCTCCACTCT.

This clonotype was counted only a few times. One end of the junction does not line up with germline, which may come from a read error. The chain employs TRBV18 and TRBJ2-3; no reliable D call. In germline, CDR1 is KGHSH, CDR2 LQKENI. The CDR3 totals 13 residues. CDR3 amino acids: CASSPNGPPPLRF. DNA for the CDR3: TGTGCCAGCTCACCCAACGGCCCCCCCCCTCTCCGCTTT.

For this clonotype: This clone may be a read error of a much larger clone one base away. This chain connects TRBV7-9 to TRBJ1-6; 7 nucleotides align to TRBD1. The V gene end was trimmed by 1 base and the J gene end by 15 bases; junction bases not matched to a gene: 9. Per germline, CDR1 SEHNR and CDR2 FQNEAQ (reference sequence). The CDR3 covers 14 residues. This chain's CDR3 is CASSLDRGASLLHF. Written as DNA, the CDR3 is TGTGCCAGCAGCTTAGACAGGGGTGCTTCCCTCCTCCACTTT.

DNA for the CDR3: TGTGCCAGCAGCCCGGGACTAGCGGGAATTGCTGGGGCCAACGTCCTGACTTTC. Translation: CASSPGLAGIAGANVLTF. This sequence joins TRBV12-3 or TRBV12-4 and TRBJ2-6; TRBD2 agrees at 13 bases. The CDR3 runs 18 residues. The trim removed 6 bases at V and 2 bases at J, leaving 7 bases unmatched.